This T cell receptor beta chain was obtained from a study of T cells in localized non-small cell lung cancer. Study findings and constraints: Uninvolved adjacent lung had higher T cell clonality than tumor and all other tissues. A median of approximately 60 of the top 100 tumor clones appeared in adjacent lung, which was paired and uninvolved. One tumor region alone was sequenced, and heterogeneity therefore remains possible.

Germline V lookup: CDR1 MDHEN, CDR2 SYDVKM. The V and J ends lost 5 bases and 10 bases respectively, with 17 bases between them. The CDR3 is 13 amino acids. The protocol was immunoSEQ multiplex PCR, while the TCRdb copy is restricted to in-frame clones and leaves out a portion. The sample records some 8,200 clones, roughly 60% being singletons. This clone was observed a handful of times. Its specificity is unknown. This chain connects TRBV28 to TRBJ1-1, with D possibly matching TRBD1 (5 bases). This receptor was identified in a male donor at least 60 years old with stage I squamous cell lung carcinoma. Sample: lymph node tissue, taken before any cancer treatment. The CDR3 loop is CASSVNPGISAFF. The CDR3 bases are TGTGCCAGCAGTGTCAACCCAGGGATATCAGCTTTCTTT.